This TCR beta chain was sequenced in a study of T cells in Graves' hyperthyroidism and ophthalmopathy. Study-level information: Peripheral blood draws took place at initial diagnosis, ahead of any treatment. Study observations and caveats: Expanded thyroid clonotypes (above 0.001) were mostly also found in blood.

Amplification targeted TCR beta CDR3 regions from RNA transcripts. HTBI primers were used for first-round RT-PCR of the TCR CDR3. TCRdb reprocessed the multiplex PCR reads with MiXCR, giving one entry per CDR3 protein. Of about 180,000 distinct CDR3 sequences in the sample, approximately 15% were seen once. Diagnosis of hyperthyroidism was new in patients aged 18 to 65, and its duration was under 2 months. This clonotype has a count of ten or more. Its antigen is currently unknown. CDR3 length equals 13 residues. Per the germline V gene, CDR1 is DFQATT and CDR2 is SNEGSKA (reference sequence). Trimming stripped 6 bases from V and 3 bases from J, with 11 bases between.

The sequence came from a woman aged 45-65 years with Graves' hyperthyroidism. The gene calls are TRBV20-1 and TRBJ1-4; D is ambiguous. Sequencing was carried out using blood. This CDR3 is CSAAGGANEKLFF. The DNA of the CDR3 is TGCAGTGCCGCGGGCGGGGCTAATGAAAAACTGTTTTTT.